This T cell receptor (beta chain) was retrieved from a study of cytomegalovirus exposure and HLA in healthy donors. The wider study: Sequencing of approximately 190 million T cells in an earlier analysis found some 100 million unique TCR beta sequences.

13 Jbeta primers and 60 Vbeta primers were used for the PCR. Study processing details: Per a later analysis, the number of unique TCR beta chains was some 82 million, of which about 11 million were shared. The method was immunoSEQ multiplex PCR; TCRdb's version includes in-frame clones alone and lacks a portion of them. That table is the source of V, J and clone size, and D and trimming were worked out from the DNA. The profile covers roughly 150,000 clones, with approximately 80% appearing a single time and approximately 5.5% taken by the ten largest. At sampling all donors were nominally healthy, likely with unrecorded immune exposures. As to this clone: The junction departs from the called germline gene at one end, perhaps through a read error.

The CDR3 has 19 residues. The germline V gene has CDR1 MNHEY and CDR2 SMNVEV (reference sequence). The TCR originated in a man aged 30-40 years in good health and CMV-seropositive. The J gene is TRBJ2-3, the V gene TRBV27; 11 positions agree with TRBD2. Sequenced material: PBMCs. CDR3 bases: TGTGCCAGCAGTAAGTTCGCTAGCGGGAGGTTACCTTCCACAAATACGCAGTATTTT. It translates to CASSKFASGRLPSTNTQYF.